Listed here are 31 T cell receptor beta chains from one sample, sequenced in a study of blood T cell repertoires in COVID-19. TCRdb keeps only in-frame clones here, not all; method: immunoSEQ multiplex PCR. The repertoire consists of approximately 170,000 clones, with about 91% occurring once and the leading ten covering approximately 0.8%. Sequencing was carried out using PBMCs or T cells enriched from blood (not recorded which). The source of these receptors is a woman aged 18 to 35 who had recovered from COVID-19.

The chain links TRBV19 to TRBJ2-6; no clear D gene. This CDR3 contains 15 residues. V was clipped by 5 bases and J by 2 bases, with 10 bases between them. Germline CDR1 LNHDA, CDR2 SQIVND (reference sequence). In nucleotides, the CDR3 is TGTGCCAGTAGTCGTCAGACAACTGGGGCCAACGTCCTGACTTTC. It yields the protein CASSRQTTGANVLTF.

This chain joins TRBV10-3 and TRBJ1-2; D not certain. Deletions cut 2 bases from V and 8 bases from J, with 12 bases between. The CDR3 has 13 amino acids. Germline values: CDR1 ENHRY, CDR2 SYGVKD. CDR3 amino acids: CAISEVSKQGYTF. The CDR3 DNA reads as TGTGCCATCAGTGAGGTTTCCAAACAGGGCTACACCTTC.

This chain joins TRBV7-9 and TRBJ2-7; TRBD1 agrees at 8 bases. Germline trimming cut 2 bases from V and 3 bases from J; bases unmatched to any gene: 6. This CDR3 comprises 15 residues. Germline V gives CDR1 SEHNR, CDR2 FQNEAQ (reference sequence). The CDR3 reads CASSLLGTGFYEQYF. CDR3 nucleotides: TGTGCCAGCAGCTTATTAGGGACAGGTTTCTACGAGCAGTACTTC.

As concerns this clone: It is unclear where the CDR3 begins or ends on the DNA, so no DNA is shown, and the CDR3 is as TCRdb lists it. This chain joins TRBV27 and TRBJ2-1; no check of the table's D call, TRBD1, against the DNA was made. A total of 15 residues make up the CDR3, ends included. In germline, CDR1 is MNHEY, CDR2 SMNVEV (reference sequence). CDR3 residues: CASSFGPGVENEQFF.

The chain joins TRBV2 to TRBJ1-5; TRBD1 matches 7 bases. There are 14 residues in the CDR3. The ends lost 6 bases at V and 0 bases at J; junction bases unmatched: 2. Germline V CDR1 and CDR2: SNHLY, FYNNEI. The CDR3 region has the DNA TGTGCCAGCAGCGGACAGGTTAGCAATCAGCCCCAGCATTTT. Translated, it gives CASSGQVSNQPQHF.

The CDR3 DNA sequence: TGTGCCAGCTCTCTTCCAGGGACAGGGGTCAATGAGCAGTTCTTC. Amino acids: CASSLPGTGVNEQFF. The rearrangement links TRBV18 to TRBJ2-1; 10 positions match TRBD1. The CDR3 is 15 residues long. Per the germline V gene, CDR1 is KGHSH and CDR2 is LQKENI. V was pared by 6 bases and J by 6 bases, with 8 bases of the junction left unmatched.

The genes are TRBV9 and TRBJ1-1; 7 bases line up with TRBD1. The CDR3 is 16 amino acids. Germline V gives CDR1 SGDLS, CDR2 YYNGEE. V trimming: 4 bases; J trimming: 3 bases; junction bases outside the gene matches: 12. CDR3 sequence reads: CASSTQGKGPYTEAFF. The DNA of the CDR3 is TGTGCCAGCAGCACACAGGGGAAGGGGCCCTACACTGAAGCTTTCTTT. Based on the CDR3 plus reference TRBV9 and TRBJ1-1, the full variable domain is DSGVTQTPKHLITATGQRVTLRCSPRSGDLSVYWYQQSLDQGLQFLIQYYNGEERAKGNILERFSAQQFPDLHSELNLSSLELGDSALYFCASSTQGKGPYTEAFFGQGTRLTVV.

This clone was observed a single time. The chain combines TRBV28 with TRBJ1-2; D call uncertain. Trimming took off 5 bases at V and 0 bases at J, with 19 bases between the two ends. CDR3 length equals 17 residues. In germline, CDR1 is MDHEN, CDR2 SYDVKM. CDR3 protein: CASSLVSTRFTNYGYTF. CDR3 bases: TGTGCCAGCAGTCTCGTTTCGACTCGTTTCACTAACTATGGCTACACCTTC.

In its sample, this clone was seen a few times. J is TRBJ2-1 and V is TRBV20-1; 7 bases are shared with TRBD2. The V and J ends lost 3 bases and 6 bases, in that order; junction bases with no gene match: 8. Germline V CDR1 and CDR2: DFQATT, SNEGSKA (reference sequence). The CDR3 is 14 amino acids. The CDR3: CSASGASGSNEQFF. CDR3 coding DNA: TGCAGTGCTAGTGGGGCTAGCGGTTCCAATGAGCAGTTCTTC.

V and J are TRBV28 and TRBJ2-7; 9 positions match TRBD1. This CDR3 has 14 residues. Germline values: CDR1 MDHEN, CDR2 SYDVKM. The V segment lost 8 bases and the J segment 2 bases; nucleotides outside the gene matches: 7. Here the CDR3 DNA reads TGTGCCAGCTGGGGGACAGGGCCTACCTACGAGCAGTACTTC. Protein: CASWGTGPTYEQYF.

CDR3 protein: CASSQERGIQGYGYTF. The CDR3 nucleotides read TGCGCCAGCAGCCAAGAGAGGGGGATTCAAGGGTATGGCTACACCTTC. The chain carries TRBV4-1 and TRBJ1-2; TRBD1 is a possible D gene (6 bases). Germline-derived CDR1 and CDR2 are MGHRA and YSYEKL. The CDR3 extends over 16 amino acids. V was pared by 0 bases and J by 5 bases, with 16 bases between.

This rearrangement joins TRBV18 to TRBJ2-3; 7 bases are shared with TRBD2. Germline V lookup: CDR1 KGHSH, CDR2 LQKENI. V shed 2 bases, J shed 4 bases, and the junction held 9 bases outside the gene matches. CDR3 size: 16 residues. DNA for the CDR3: TGTGCCAGCTCACCATTCCGGGAGGTTTTGTCAGATACGCAGTATTTT. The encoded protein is CASSPFREVLSDTQYF.

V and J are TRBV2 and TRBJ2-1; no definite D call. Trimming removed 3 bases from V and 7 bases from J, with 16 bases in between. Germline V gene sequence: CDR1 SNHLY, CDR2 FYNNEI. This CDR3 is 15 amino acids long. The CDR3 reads CASSEIQGRGNEQFF. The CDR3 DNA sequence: TGTGCCAGCAGTGAGATACAAGGCAGAGGTAATGAGCAGTTCTTC.

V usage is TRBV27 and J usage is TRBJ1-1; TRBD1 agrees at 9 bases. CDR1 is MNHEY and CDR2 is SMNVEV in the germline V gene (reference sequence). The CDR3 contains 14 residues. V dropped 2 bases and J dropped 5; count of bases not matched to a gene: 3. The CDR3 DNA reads TGTGCCAGCAGTTTAGACAGGGGGGGGACTGAAGCTTTCTTT. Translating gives CASSLDRGGTEAFF.

In DNA, the CDR3 is TGTGCCAGCAGGTCAGCCGGGACATCCCGCTACGAGCAGTACTTC. This gives the protein CASRSAGTSRYEQYF. The V and J genes are TRBV7-9 and TRBJ2-7, with D maybe TRBD1 (6 bases). Germline CDR1 is SEHNR and CDR2 is FQNEAQ (reference sequence). Trimming took off 6 bases at V and 3 bases at J, with 18 bases between the two ends. This CDR3 comprises 15 residues.

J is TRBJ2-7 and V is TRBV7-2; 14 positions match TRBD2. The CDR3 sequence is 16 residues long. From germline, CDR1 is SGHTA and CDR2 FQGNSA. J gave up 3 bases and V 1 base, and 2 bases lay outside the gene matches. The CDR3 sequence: CASSLGGLAGDYEQYF. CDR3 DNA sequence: TGTGCCAGCAGCTTAGGGGGACTAGCGGGAGACTACGAGCAGTACTTC.

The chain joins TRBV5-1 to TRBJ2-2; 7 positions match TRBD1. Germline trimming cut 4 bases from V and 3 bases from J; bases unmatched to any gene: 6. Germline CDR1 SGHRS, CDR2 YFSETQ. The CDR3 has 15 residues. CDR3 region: CASSGRDSHTGELFF. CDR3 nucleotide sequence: TGCGCCAGCAGCGGCCGGGACAGTCACACCGGGGAGCTGTTTTTT.

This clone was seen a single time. Here the CDR3 reads CASRGTVSYEQYF. The CDR3 nucleotides read TGTGCCAGCAGGGGGACAGTTTCCTACGAGCAGTACTTC. The chain carries TRBV2 and TRBJ2-7; the match to TRBD1 covers 7 bases. The CDR3 sequence is 13 residues long. The germline V gene has CDR1 SNHLY and CDR2 FYNNEI. Trimming at V came to 6 bases and at J to 1 base, leaving 3 bases not matched to a gene. The full variable domain, in which reference TRBV2 and TRBJ2-7 provide the parts outside the CDR3, is EPEVTQTPSHQVTQMGQEVILRCVPISNHLYFYWYRQILGQKVEFLVSFYNNEISEKSEIFDDQFSVERPDGSNFTLKIRSTKLEDSAMYFCASRGTVSYEQYFGPGTRLTVT.

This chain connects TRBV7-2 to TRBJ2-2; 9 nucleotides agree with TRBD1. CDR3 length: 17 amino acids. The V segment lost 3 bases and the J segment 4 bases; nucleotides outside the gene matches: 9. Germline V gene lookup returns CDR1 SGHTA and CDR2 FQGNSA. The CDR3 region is CASSFILGQGFTGELFF. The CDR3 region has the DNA TGTGCCAGCAGCTTTATCCTCGGACAGGGGTTCACCGGGGAGCTGTTTTTT. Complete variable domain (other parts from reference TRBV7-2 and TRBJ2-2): GAGVSQSPSNKVTEKGKDVELRCDPISGHTALYWYRQSLGQGLEFLIYFQGNSAPDKSGLPSDRFSAERTGGSVSTLTIQRTQQEDSAVYLCASSFILGQGFTGELFFGEGSRLTVL.

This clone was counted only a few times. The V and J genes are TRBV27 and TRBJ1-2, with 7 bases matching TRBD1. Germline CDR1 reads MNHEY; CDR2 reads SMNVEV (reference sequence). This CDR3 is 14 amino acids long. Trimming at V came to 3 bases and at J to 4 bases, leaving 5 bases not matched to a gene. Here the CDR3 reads CASSFQGDRYGYTF. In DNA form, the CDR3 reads TGTGCCAGCAGTTTTCAGGGGGACCGCTATGGCTACACCTTC.

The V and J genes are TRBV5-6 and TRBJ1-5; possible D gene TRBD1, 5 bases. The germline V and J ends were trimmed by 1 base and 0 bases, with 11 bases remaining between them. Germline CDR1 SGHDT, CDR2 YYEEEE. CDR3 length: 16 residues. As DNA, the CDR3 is TGTGCCAGCAGCTTGACTGGGGGGGGTAGCAATCAGCCCCAGCATTTT. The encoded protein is CASSLTGGGSNQPQHF.

The CDR3 DNA reads as TGTGCCAGCAACCCCGGGAGGGACCCAGCCCCCGAGCAGTTCTTC. Protein sequence: CASNPGRDPAPEQFF. This chain connects TRBV5-6 to TRBJ2-1; the match to TRBD2 covers 8 bases. Per the germline V gene, CDR1 is SGHDT and CDR2 is YYEEEE. CDR3 size: 15 residues. J lost 10 bases, V lost 6 bases, and 15 bases had no gene match.

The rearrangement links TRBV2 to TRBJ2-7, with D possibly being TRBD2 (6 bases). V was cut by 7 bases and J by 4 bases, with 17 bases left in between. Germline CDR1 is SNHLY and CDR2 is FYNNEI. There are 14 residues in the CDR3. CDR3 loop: CASKGTRREYEQYF. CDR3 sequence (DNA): TGTGCCAGCAAAGGGACCCGACGGGAGTACGAGCAGTACTTC.

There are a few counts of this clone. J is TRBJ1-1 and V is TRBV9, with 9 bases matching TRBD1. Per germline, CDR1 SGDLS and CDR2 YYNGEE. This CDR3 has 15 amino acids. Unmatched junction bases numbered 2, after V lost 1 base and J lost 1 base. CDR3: CASSVLQGANTEAFF. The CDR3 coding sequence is TGTGCCAGCAGCGTATTACAGGGGGCGAACACTGAAGCTTTCTTT.

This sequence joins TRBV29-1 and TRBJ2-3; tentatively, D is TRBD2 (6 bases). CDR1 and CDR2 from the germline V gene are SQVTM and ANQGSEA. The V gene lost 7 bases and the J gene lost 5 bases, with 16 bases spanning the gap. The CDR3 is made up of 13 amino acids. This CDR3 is CSAGSGVGDTQYF. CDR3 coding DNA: TGCAGCGCTGGGTCGGGGGTTGGAGATACGCAGTATTTT.

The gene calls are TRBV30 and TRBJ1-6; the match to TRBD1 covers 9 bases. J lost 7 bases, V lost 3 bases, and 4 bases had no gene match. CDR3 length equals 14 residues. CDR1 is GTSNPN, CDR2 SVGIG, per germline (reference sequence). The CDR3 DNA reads TGTGCCTGGAGCATAGGGACAGGGAATTCACCCCTCCACTTT. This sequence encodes CAWSIGTGNSPLHF.

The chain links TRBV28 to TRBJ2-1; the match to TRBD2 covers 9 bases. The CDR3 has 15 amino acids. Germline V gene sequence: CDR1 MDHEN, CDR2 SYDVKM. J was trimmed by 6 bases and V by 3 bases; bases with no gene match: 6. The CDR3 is CASSFRLAGSNEQFF. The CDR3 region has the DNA TGTGCCAGCAGTTTTCGGCTAGCGGGGAGCAATGAGCAGTTCTTC.

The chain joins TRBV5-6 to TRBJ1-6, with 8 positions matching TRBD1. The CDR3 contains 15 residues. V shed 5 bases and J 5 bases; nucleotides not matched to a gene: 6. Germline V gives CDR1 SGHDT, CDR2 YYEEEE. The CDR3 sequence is CASSPLDRDNSPLHF. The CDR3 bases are TGTGCCAGCAGTCCGCTGGACAGGGATAATTCACCCCTCCACTTT.

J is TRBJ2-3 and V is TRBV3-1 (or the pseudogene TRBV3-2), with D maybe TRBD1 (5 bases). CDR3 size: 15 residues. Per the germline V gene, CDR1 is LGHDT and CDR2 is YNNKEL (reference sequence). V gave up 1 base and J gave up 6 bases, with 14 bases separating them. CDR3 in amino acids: CASSQGQLGVDTQYF. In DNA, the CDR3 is TGTGCCAGCAGCCAAGGCCAGCTAGGGGTCGATACGCAGTATTTT.

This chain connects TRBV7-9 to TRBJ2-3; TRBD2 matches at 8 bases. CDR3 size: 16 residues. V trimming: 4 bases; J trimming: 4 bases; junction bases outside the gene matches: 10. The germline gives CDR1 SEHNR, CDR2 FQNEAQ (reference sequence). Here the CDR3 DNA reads TGTGCCAGCAGCTCATCGAGCGGGAGAACCGCAGATACGCAGTATTTT. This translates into CASSSSSGRTADTQYF.

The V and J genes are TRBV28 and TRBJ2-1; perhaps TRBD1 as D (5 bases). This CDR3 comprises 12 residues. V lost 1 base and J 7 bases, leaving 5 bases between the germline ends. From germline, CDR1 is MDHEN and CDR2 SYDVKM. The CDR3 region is CASSLSGNEQFF. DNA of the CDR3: TGTGCCAGCAGTTTATCAGGGAATGAGCAGTTCTTC.